The 3 T cell receptor beta chains below come from one sample, sequenced in a study of breast tumors, draining lymph nodes, adjacent tissues. In TCRdb, the multiplex PCR reads were re-called with MiXCR into one record per CDR3 protein. The sample includes 150,000 to 200,000 distinct CDR3 sequences, 33% of them seen just once. Axillary draining lymph nodes of breast cancer patients supplied the node samples. Sequencing input: axillary lymph node tissue. The source is a female donor with breast cancer. Some clones in this sample may be carry-over from other donors' samples.

Notes on this clonotype: This clone may be a read error of a much larger clone one base away. V usage is TRBV10-3 and J usage is TRBJ2-3; TRBD1 matches 7 bases. The J segment lost 2 bases and the V segment lost 3 bases, leaving 8 bases of the junction unmatched. This CDR3 spans 16 amino acids. In germline, CDR1 is ENHRY, CDR2 SYGVKD. The CDR3 loop is CAISEGAGGFTDTQYF. As DNA, the CDR3 is TGTGCCATCAGTGAAGGGGCAGGGGGATTCACAGATACGCAGTATTTT.

This clonotype was seen repeatedly, ten times or more. This sequence joins TRBV5-1 and TRBJ1-5, with D possibly matching TRBD1 (5 bases). This CDR3 has 15 amino acids. Trimming pared 0 bases from V and 7 bases from J, leaving 14 bases between. Germline CDR1 reads SGHRS; CDR2 reads YFSETQ. The CDR3 loop is CASSLEWSSGQPQHF. In DNA, the CDR3 is TGCGCCAGCAGCTTGGAGTGGTCTTCAGGGCAGCCCCAGCATTTT.

CDR3 protein: CASSQDLLTSGNTF. The DNA of the CDR3 is TGTGCCAGCAGCCAAGATCTTTTGACGTCCGGAAACACCTTC. The chain combines TRBV14 with TRBJ1-2; D uncertain. V gave up 0 bases and J gave up 12 bases, with 17 bases separating them. The germline CDR1 and CDR2 sequences are SGHDN and FVKESK. This CDR3 contains 14 residues.